This TCR beta chain was recovered during a study of vaccination effects on CD4 cells after COVID-19. Study observations and caveats: Marked clonal contraction of both clone types appeared late after vaccination.

Libraries were prepared by immunoSEQ multiplex PCR; TCRdb keeps only in-frame clonotypes and omits some of them. There are under 85,000 clones in the sample; roughly 74% occur only once, and approximately 1.5% lies in the top ten. The CDR3 runs 16 residues. CDR1 is SGHRS, CDR2 YFSETQ, per germline. The V end was cut by 2 bases, the J end by 2 bases, with 13 bases between. Sequencing was preceded by expansion of antigen-specific CD4+ T cells with viral peptide pools in the ViraFEST assay. Isolating CD4+ T cells followed ten to eleven days of culture. According to the study, vaccine recipients showed no prior SARS-CoV-2 infection and negative nucleocapsid antibodies. After under 2.5 million PBMC were placed in each well, they were cultured with roughly 11 IU/ml IL-2 and roughly 10 ug/ml peptides. On day 3 and again on day 7, half the medium was replaced with IL-2 medium. Only a few counts were recorded for this clone. Its antigen remains unknown.

The chain has TRBV5-1 and TRBJ2-2; possibly TRBD1 or TRBD2 for D (5 bases each). This TCR was recovered from a human donor who received a COVID-19 vaccine. The sample here was CD4+ T cells from PBMCs cultured with HCoV-229E spike peptides, taken before COVID-19 vaccination. The CDR3: CASSFSPGTNTGELFF. In nucleotides, the CDR3 is TGCGCCAGCAGCTTTAGCCCGGGGACCAACACCGGGGAGCTGTTTTTT.